The 29 T cell receptor beta chains listed next were all sequenced from one sample in a study of blood T cell repertoires in COVID-19. The protocol was immunoSEQ multiplex PCR, while the TCRdb copy is restricted to in-frame clones and leaves out a portion. The data show over 150,000 clones, about nine tenths seen once. The sample comprised PBMCs or T cells enriched from blood (not recorded which). The receptors were sampled from a woman younger than 45 who had recovered from COVID-19.

V usage is TRBV5-4 and J usage is TRBJ2-7; D is possibly TRBD2 (7 bases). V lost 4 bases, J lost 6 bases, and 17 bases lay in between. From germline, CDR1 is SGHNT and CDR2 YYREEE (reference sequence). The CDR3 loop spans 14 amino acids. In nucleotides, the CDR3 is TGTGCCAGCAGCAGGGGGGGAGGTGGGAGCGAGCAGTACTTC. It encodes CASSRGGGGSEQYF.

The V and J genes are TRBV11-3 and TRBJ2-1; 12 bases line up with TRBD2. The V gene end was trimmed by 5 bases and the J gene end by 10 bases; junction bases not matched to a gene: 9. The CDR3 covers 15 residues. The V gene's germline CDR1 is SGHNT and CDR2 YENEEA. CDR3 in DNA: TGTGCCAGCAGCCCTAGGACTAGCGGGGCGCGCGAGCAGTTCTTC. This translates into CASSPRTSGAREQFF.

This clone turned up a few times. The rearrangement joins TRBV7-9 to TRBJ1-3; D remains ambiguous. Germline values: CDR1 SEHNR, CDR2 FQNEAQ (reference sequence). V lost 4 bases and J lost 2, with 15 bases in between. The CDR3 has 16 residues. CDR3 sequence (DNA): TGTGCCAGCAGCTCCCCTAGTCAGTCGCCTGGAAACACCATATATTTT. Protein: CASSSPSQSPGNTIYF.

This chain links TRBV19 with TRBJ1-1; 9 positions match TRBD1. The germline V gene has CDR1 LNHDA and CDR2 SQIVND (reference sequence). The CDR3 consists of 16 residues. The ends lost 3 bases at V and 7 bases at J; junction bases unmatched: 12. The CDR3 sequence: CASSILNGQGRGEAFF. DNA of the CDR3: TGTGCCAGTAGTATCTTAAACGGACAGGGGCGGGGTGAAGCTTTCTTT.

V gene TRBV4-1 combines with J gene TRBJ2-7, with TRBD2 as a possible D gene (5 bases). CDR3 size: 17 residues. CDR1 MGHRA and CDR2 YSYEKL come from the germline V gene. The V and J ends lost 0 bases and 3 bases respectively, with 18 bases between them. The CDR3 spells CASSQDPGSEEDYEQYF. CDR3 DNA: TGCGCCAGCAGCCAAGATCCGGGGTCAGAAGAGGACTACGAGCAGTACTTC.

The CDR3 sequence is CASRGSGAEPGELFF. CDR3 in DNA: TGTGCCAGTAGGGGATCTGGGGCCGAGCCCGGGGAGCTGTTTTTT. The chain has TRBV19 and TRBJ2-2, with TRBD1 as a possible D gene (5 bases). The V end lost 6 bases, the J end lost 6 bases, and 17 bases lay between the germline ends. The CDR3 covers 15 residues. Germline CDR1 reads LNHDA; CDR2 reads SQIVND (reference sequence).

The chain carries TRBV6-5 and TRBJ1-5, with D perhaps matching TRBD1 (6 bases). Looked up from germline, CDR1 is MNHEY and CDR2 is SVGAGI. V lost 5 bases and J 7 bases, leaving 12 bases between the germline ends. The CDR3 loop spans 13 amino acids. Here the CDR3 reads CASSLGGGQPQHF. CDR3 coding DNA: TGTGCCAGCAGTCTAGGGGGGGGGCAGCCCCAGCATTTT.

This clone was seen a handful of times. This rearrangement joins TRBV25-1 to TRBJ2-1, with D possibly TRBD1 on 7 matching bases. The CDR3 totals 15 residues. Germline loops: CDR1 MGHDK, CDR2 SYGVNS. V was shortened by 2 bases and J by 4 bases, with 12 bases between the two germline ends. CDR3 loop: CASSEGGGHYNEQFF. For the CDR3, the DNA is TGTGCCAGCAGTGAAGGAGGGGGCCATTACAATGAGCAGTTCTTC.

The rearrangement joins TRBV14 to TRBJ2-5; 9 bases agree with TRBD2. J gave up 3 bases and V 0 bases, and 20 bases lay outside the gene matches. The CDR3 loop spans 21 amino acids. Germline lookup yields CDR1 SGHDN and CDR2 FVKESK. The CDR3 coding sequence is TGTGCCAGCAGCCAAGATGGGGGTTGGCTAGCGGGACCGAAGAGGGAAGAGACCCAGTACTTC. Protein: CASSQDGGWLAGPKREETQYF.

This sequence joins TRBV2 and TRBJ1-2; perhaps TRBD1 as D (6 bases). Germline lookup yields CDR1 SNHLY and CDR2 FYNNEI. V was clipped by 6 bases and J by 0 bases, with 17 bases between them. CDR3 length: 16 residues. The CDR3 DNA follows: TGTGCCAGCAGAGCAAAACGGGACACTGCTAACTATGGCTACACCTTC. Translated, it gives CASRAKRDTANYGYTF.

The CDR3: CASSLGEGSGNQPQHF. The CDR3, as DNA: TGTGCCAGCAGCTTAGGGGAGGGATCGGGCAATCAGCCCCAGCATTTT. V gene TRBV7-8 combines with J gene TRBJ1-5; D remains unclear. V was pared by 1 base and J by 2 bases, with 12 bases between. Germline V lookup: CDR1 SGHVS, CDR2 FQNEAQ. This CDR3 spans 16 amino acids.

This sequence joins TRBV29-1 and TRBJ1-4; D perhaps matches TRBD1 (6 bases). The CDR3 has 12 residues. V was cut by 4 bases and J by 3 bases, with 6 bases left in between. Germline CDR1 and CDR2: SQVTM and ANQGSEA. This chain's CDR3 is CSVGGPNEKLFF. The CDR3 DNA reads as TGCAGCGTTGGGGGGCCTAATGAAAAACTGTTTTTT.

This sequence joins TRBV29-1 and TRBJ1-4; a weak D match, TRBD1 (6 bases). Trimming stripped 5 bases from V and 4 bases from J, with 11 bases between. The germline CDR1 and CDR2 sequences are SQVTM and ANQGSEA. The CDR3 consists of 13 residues. DNA for the CDR3: TGCAGCGTTCGACAGGTGTATAATGAAAAACTGTTTTTT. This gives the protein CSVRQVYNEKLFF.

The J gene is TRBJ1-3, the V gene TRBV7-9; D not resolved. Germline V gives CDR1 SEHNR, CDR2 FQNEAQ (reference sequence). The V end lost 1 base, the J end lost 0 bases, and 7 bases lay between the germline ends. The CDR3 loop spans 15 amino acids. The CDR3 sequence: CASSLGRGSGNTIYF. The CDR3 coding sequence is TGTGCCAGCAGCTTAGGCCGAGGCTCTGGAAACACCATATATTTT. The full variable domain, its missing parts supplied by reference TRBV7-9 and TRBJ1-3, is DTGVSQNPRHKITKRGQNVTFRCDPISEHNRLYWYRQTLGQGPEFLTYFQNEAQLEKSRLLSDRFSAERPKGSFSTLEIQRTEQGDSAMYLCASSLGRGSGNTIYFGEGSWLTVV.

This chain joins TRBV2 and TRBJ1-2; D is possibly TRBD1 (5 bases). The CDR3 covers 14 residues. Germline V gene sequence: CDR1 SNHLY, CDR2 FYNNEI. Trimming took 6 bases from V and 0 from J, leaving 11 bases between them. CDR3 sequence: CASRETAANYGYTF. The CDR3 DNA reads as TGTGCCAGCAGGGAGACAGCAGCTAACTATGGCTACACCTTC. Variable domain in full (rest from reference TRBV2 and TRBJ1-2): EPEVTQTPSHQVTQMGQEVILRCVPISNHLYFYWYRQILGQKVEFLVSFYNNEISEKSEIFDDQFSVERPDGSNFTLKIRSTKLEDSAMYFCASRETAANYGYTFGSGTRLTVV.

The chain carries TRBV10-3 and TRBJ2-7; 8 bases are a match to TRBD1. Unmatched junction bases numbered 10, after V lost 0 bases and J lost 3 bases. Germline-derived CDR1 and CDR2 are ENHRY and SYGVKD. This CDR3 is built from 17 residues. The CDR3 coding sequence is TGTGCCATCAGTGAGTCTGATATGGGACAGGTCCACTACGAGCAGTACTTC. Translated: CAISESDMGQVHYEQYF.

The V and J genes are TRBV7-9 and TRBJ1-2; no firm D call. Between the trimmed V and J ends, which lost 3 bases and 3 bases, there was a span of 11 bases. This CDR3 has 14 amino acids. Germline loops: CDR1 SEHNR, CDR2 FQNEAQ (reference sequence). CDR3 sequence reads: CASSFDNQYYGYTF. For the CDR3, the DNA is TGTGCCAGCAGCTTCGACAATCAGTACTATGGCTACACCTTC.

V is TRBV2 and J is TRBJ2-5; 11 nucleotides match TRBD2. The CDR3 length is 15 residues. Germline V gene sequence: CDR1 SNHLY, CDR2 FYNNEI. Trimming at V came to 6 bases and at J to 2 bases, leaving 5 bases not matched to a gene. The CDR3 reads CASRGLADPQETQYF. In DNA, the CDR3 is TGTGCCAGCAGGGGACTAGCGGACCCTCAAGAGACCCAGTACTTC.

V is TRBV24-1 and J is TRBJ2-1; D ambiguous. This CDR3 spans 16 amino acids. V was cut by 1 base and J by 0 bases, with 9 bases left in between. Germline-derived CDR1 and CDR2 are KGHDR and SFDVKD. This chain's CDR3 is CATSDFGRSSYNEQFF. The DNA for the CDR3 is TGTGCCACCAGTGATTTTGGAAGGAGCTCCTACAATGAGCAGTTCTTC.

The V and J genes are TRBV7-2 and TRBJ2-1, with TRBD1 matching 11 bases. Germline loops: CDR1 SGHTA, CDR2 FQGNSA. Trimming at V came to 5 bases and at J to 7 bases, leaving 7 bases not matched to a gene. The CDR3 extends over 15 amino acids. The CDR3 DNA reads as TGTGCCAGCAGCAGCCGGGACAGGGGGAGGAATGAGCAGTTCTTC. This sequence encodes CASSSRDRGRNEQFF.

V is TRBV5-4 and J is TRBJ1-6; 10 bases line up with TRBD1. Trimming cost V 3 bases and J 9 bases; bases outside gene matches: 3. This CDR3 comprises 14 residues. The germline gives CDR1 SGHNT, CDR2 YYREEE (reference sequence). This CDR3 is CASSSDRGSSPLHF. For the CDR3, the DNA is TGTGCCAGCAGCTCGGACAGGGGGAGTTCACCCCTCCACTTT.

The chain is built from TRBV9 and TRBJ2-3; 14 bases line up with TRBD2. V lost 0 bases and J lost 5; bases outside the gene matches: 5. The CDR3 length is 17 residues. From germline, CDR1 is SGDLS and CDR2 YYNGEE. The CDR3 loop is CASSVATSGRAVDTQYF. For the CDR3, the DNA is TGTGCCAGCAGCGTAGCGACTAGCGGGAGGGCCGTAGATACGCAGTATTTT.

The chain employs TRBV5-1 and TRBJ2-6; 7 nucleotides agree with TRBD1. Germline V CDR1 and CDR2: SGHRS, YFSETQ. The CDR3 is 18 residues long. The junction had 13 bases not matched to a gene; V was cut back by 4 bases and J by 3 bases. The CDR3 coding sequence is TGCGCCAGCAGCGTTGACAGGGCCTACCTCCTTGGGGCCAACGTCCTGACTTTC. Encoded protein: CASSVDRAYLLGANVLTF.

This clone has just one count. The V call is TRBV5-1, the J call TRBJ2-7, with 11 positions matching TRBD1. The CDR3 totals 15 residues. Germline CDR1 reads SGHRS; CDR2 reads YFSETQ. Trimming cost V 4 bases and J 4 bases; bases outside gene matches: 7. The CDR3 sequence: CASSNGQGAGYEQYF. The CDR3 nucleotides read TGCGCCAGCAGCAACGGACAGGGGGCTGGATACGAGCAGTACTTC.

The chain links TRBV24-1 to TRBJ2-3; D remains ambiguous. The CDR3 has 15 amino acids. V lost 10 bases and J 0 bases, leaving 16 bases between the germline ends. Looked up from germline, CDR1 is KGHDR and CDR2 is SFDVKD. The CDR3 DNA follows: TGTGCCACAGCGTCGTCGTTAACTAGCACAGATACGCAGTATTTT. It yields the protein CATASSLTSTDTQYF.

CDR3 DNA sequence: TGTGCCAGCAGCCAAGACAGGGGTATCTGGAATGAGCAGTTCTTC. This codes for CASSQDRGIWNEQFF. This chain uses TRBV3-1 (or the pseudogene TRBV3-2) with TRBJ2-1, with D perhaps TRBD1 (6 bases). The CDR3 is 15 residues long. Germline V lookup: CDR1 LGHDT, CDR2 YNNKEL (reference sequence). V lost 0 bases, J lost 7 bases, and 13 bases lay in between.

This clone has just one count. This chain's CDR3 is CASSQDSGTGGYTF. The DNA for the CDR3 is TGTGCCAGCAGCCAAGATTCTGGGACAGGCGGCTACACCTTC. The chain joins TRBV4-2 to TRBJ1-2, with 8 bases matching TRBD1. Germline trimming cut 0 bases from V and 8 bases from J; bases unmatched to any gene: 5. This CDR3 has 14 amino acids. The germline V gene has CDR1 LGHNA and CDR2 YNFKEQ.

The chain combines TRBV5-1 with TRBJ1-5; perhaps TRBD1 as D (6 bases). The germline gives CDR1 SGHRS, CDR2 YFSETQ. V gave up 0 bases and J gave up 7 bases, with 8 bases separating them. The CDR3 is made up of 13 amino acids. The CDR3 region is CASSLDQGQPQHF. CDR3 coding DNA: TGCGCCAGCAGCTTGGATCAGGGGCAGCCCCAGCATTTT.

A word on this clone: The junction does not match germline at one end; this may be a read error. The chain couples TRBV7-2 to TRBJ1-1; no definite D call. This CDR3 has 13 amino acids. Germline V gives CDR1 SGHTA, CDR2 FQGNSA. CDR3 sequence (DNA): TGTGCCAGCACCTTATTGAGGAACACTGAAGCTTTCTTT. This codes for CASTLLRNTEAFF. Combining the CDR3 with reference TRBV7-2 and TRBJ1-1 gives the whole variable domain GAGVSQSPSNKVTEKGKDVELRCDPISGHTALYWYRQSLGQGLEFLIYFQGNSAPDKSGLPSDRFSAERTGGSVSTLTIQRTQQEDSAVYLCASTLLRNTEAFFGQGTRLTVV.